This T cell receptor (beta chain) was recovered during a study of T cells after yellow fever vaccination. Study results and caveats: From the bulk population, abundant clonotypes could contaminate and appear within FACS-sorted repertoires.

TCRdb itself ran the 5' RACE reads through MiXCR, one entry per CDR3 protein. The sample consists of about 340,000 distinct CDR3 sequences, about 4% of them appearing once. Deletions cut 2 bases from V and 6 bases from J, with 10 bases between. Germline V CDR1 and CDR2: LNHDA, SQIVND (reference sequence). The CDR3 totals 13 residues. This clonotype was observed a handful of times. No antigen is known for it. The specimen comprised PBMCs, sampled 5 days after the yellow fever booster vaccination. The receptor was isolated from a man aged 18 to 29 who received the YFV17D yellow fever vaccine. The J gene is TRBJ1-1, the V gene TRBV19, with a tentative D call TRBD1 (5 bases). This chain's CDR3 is CASSIRAGSEAFF. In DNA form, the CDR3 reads TGTGCCAGTAGTATAAGGGCAGGGTCTGAAGCTTTCTTT.